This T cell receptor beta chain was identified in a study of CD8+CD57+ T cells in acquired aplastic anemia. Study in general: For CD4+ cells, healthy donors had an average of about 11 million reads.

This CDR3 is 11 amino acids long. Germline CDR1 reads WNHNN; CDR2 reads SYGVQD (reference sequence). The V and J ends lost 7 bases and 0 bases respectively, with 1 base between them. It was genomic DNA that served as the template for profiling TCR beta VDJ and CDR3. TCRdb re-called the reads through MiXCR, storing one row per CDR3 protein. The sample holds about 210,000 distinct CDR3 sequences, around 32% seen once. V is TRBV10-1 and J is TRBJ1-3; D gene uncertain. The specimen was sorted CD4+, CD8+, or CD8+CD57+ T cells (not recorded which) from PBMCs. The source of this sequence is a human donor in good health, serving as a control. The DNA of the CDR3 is TGCGCCAGCACCTCTGGAAACACCATATATTTT. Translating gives CASTSGNTIYF.